The next 23 T cell receptor beta chains were all read from a single sample in a study of regulatory T cells in long-lasting Graves disease. Building the TCR beta libraries relied on iRepertoire HTBI primers, and CDR3 regions underwent Arm-PCR. TCRdb reanalysed the multiplex PCR reads using MiXCR and keeps one entry per CDR3 protein. The sample shows more than 300,000 distinct CDR3 sequences, 15% of them seen only once. Time point indicated: newly diagnosed GD, antithyroid drugs for less than 3 months. PBMC RNA served as the TCR library source. The specimen comprised peripheral blood mononuclear cells (PBMCs), sampled at new diagnosis, from a patient treated with antithyroid drugs. Source of these receptors: a female donor with Graves disease.

Regarding this clonotype: This may come from a read error, since a much larger clone is one base off. The CDR3 region has the DNA TGTGCCAGCAGCCAAGATCCCATATGGAGGCCCCAGCATTTT. It specifies CASSQDPIWRPQHF. The V and J genes are TRBV3-1 and TRBJ1-5; D is undetermined. The germline gives CDR1 LGHDT, CDR2 YNNKEL (reference sequence). Trimming left V 0 bases short and J 9 bases short, with 12 bases between. This CDR3 contains 14 residues. The whole variable domain, remainder taken from reference TRBV3-1 and TRBJ1-5, is DTAVSQTPKYLVTQMGNDKSIKCEQNLGHDTMYWYKQDSKKFLKIMFSYNNKELIINETVPNRFSPKSPDKAHLNLHINSLELGDSAVYFCASSQDPIWRPQHFGDGTRLSIL.

There are many counts of this clonotype. This rearrangement joins TRBV13 to TRBJ2-7; D is possibly TRBD2 (5 bases). Germline CDR1 and CDR2: PRHDT and FYEKMQ (reference sequence). The CDR3 is 12 residues long. V lost 6 bases and J lost 2, with 8 bases in between. The CDR3 sequence is CASREGTYEQYF. The CDR3 DNA reads as TGTGCCAGCAGAGAGGGTACCTACGAGCAGTACTTC.

In its sample, this clonotype was seen many times. The chain carries TRBV6-2 or TRBV6-3 and TRBJ2-3, with 7 bases matching TRBD1. V was pared by 5 bases and J by 2 bases, with 10 bases of the junction left unmatched. This CDR3 has 16 residues. Germline V gene lookup returns CDR1 MNHEY and CDR2 SVGEGT. DNA for the CDR3: TGTGCCAGCAGTAAACGACAGGGAATCCCCACAGATACGCAGTATTTT. Residues: CASSKRQGIPTDTQYF.

This clonotype has ten or more counts. The chain uses TRBV12-3 or TRBV12-4 and TRBJ1-1; D is ambiguous. The CDR3 runs to 13 residues. Trimming left V 5 bases short and J 3 bases short, with 10 bases between. CDR3 DNA: TGTGCCAGCAGTAAACCCGGGGACACTGAAGCTTTCTTT. This sequence encodes CASSKPGDTEAFF.

At least ten counts were recorded for this clonotype. The V call is TRBV5-1, the J call TRBJ1-2; tentative D call: TRBD1 (6 bases). V was trimmed by 7 bases and J by 3 bases, leaving 13 bases between them. Germline V gives CDR1 SGHRS, CDR2 YFSETQ. This CDR3 has 13 amino acids. The CDR3 region has the DNA TGCGCCAGCCGGTGGGGGCCGTACTATGGCTACACCTTC. Protein sequence: CASRWGPYYGYTF.

This clonotype was picked up many times. The chain is built from TRBV3-1 and TRBJ1-1; unclear D gene. This CDR3 spans 14 amino acids. CDR1 and CDR2 from the germline V gene are LGHDT and YNNKEL (reference sequence). V dropped 2 bases and J dropped 0 bases, with 7 bases sitting between them. This chain's CDR3 is CASSQSPMNTEAFF. Here the CDR3 DNA reads TGTGCCAGCAGCCAATCCCCTATGAACACTGAAGCTTTCTTT.

The chain is built from TRBV14 and TRBJ2-1; D call uncertain. CDR3 length equals 16 residues. V shed 5 bases and J shed 2 bases, with 16 bases lying between them. Germline CDR1 and CDR2: SGHDN and FVKESK. The CDR3 here is CASSASYQRPYNEQFF. CDR3 DNA sequence: TGTGCCAGCAGCGCTTCTTACCAGAGACCCTACAATGAGCAGTTCTTC.

The CDR3 sequence is CASSLGLAGVMTWETQYF. In DNA form, the CDR3 reads TGTGCCAGCAGCTTGGGACTAGCGGGAGTAATGACCTGGGAGACCCAGTACTTC. The chain recombines TRBV11-3 with TRBJ2-5; 14 bases are shared with TRBD2. The trim removed 3 bases at V and 5 bases at J, leaving 11 bases unmatched. The CDR3 length is 18 residues. Germline assignment: CDR1 SGHNT and CDR2 YENEEA.

This clonotype was detected many times. The chain joins TRBV20-1 to TRBJ1-4; D perhaps matches TRBD1 (5 bases). Deletions cut 5 bases from V and 8 bases from J, with 18 bases between. This CDR3 comprises 14 residues. The germline V gene encodes CDR1 DFQATT and CDR2 SNEGSKA (reference sequence). CDR3 bases: TGCAGTGCTCAAACCCAGGGTTGGGCGGAAAAACTGTTTTTT. Translating it yields CSAQTQGWAEKLFF.

This clonotype has a count of ten or more. The V and J genes are TRBV3-1 and TRBJ1-6; possibly TRBD1 for D (6 bases). From germline, CDR1 is LGHDT and CDR2 YNNKEL (reference sequence). Trimming cost V 3 bases and J 5 bases, with 8 bases left between them. The CDR3 contains 14 residues. CDR3 region: CASSQRDNNSPLHF. As DNA, the CDR3 is TGTGCCAGCAGCCAGCGGGACAATAATTCACCCCTCCACTTT.

This clonotype was recorded many times. V is TRBV27 and J is TRBJ1-5; D ambiguous. The CDR3 has 15 residues. V was trimmed by 8 bases and J by 5 bases, leaving 19 bases between them. The germline V gene has CDR1 MNHEY and CDR2 SMNVEV (reference sequence). The CDR3 region is CASRALGPIDQPQHF. The DNA of the CDR3 is TGTGCCAGCCGAGCGTTAGGGCCCATCGATCAGCCCCAGCATTTT.

This clonotype was detected many times. The rearrangement joins TRBV14 to TRBJ1-1; 8 nucleotides align to TRBD1. Trimming removed 4 bases from V and 1 base from J; junction bases left unmatched: 8. The CDR3 consists of 16 residues. From germline, CDR1 is SGHDN and CDR2 FVKESK. Written as DNA, the CDR3 is TGTGCCAGCAGCCTTTGGACAGGGACCCAGAACACTGAAGCTTTCTTT. Residues: CASSLWTGTQNTEAFF. The whole variable domain, filled in from reference TRBV14 and TRBJ1-1, reads EAGVTQFPSHSVIEKGQTVTLRCDPISGHDNLYWYRRVMGKEIKFLLHFVKESKQDESGMPNNRFLAERTGGTYSTLKVQPAELEDSGVYFCASSLWTGTQNTEAFFGQGTRLTVV.

This clonotype was counted many times. Mismatch with germline at one junction end may stem from a read error. V and J are TRBV11-2 and TRBJ1-4, with a possible D match to TRBD1 (5 bases). The germline V gene encodes CDR1 SGHAT and CDR2 FQNNGV. CDR3 length equals 15 residues. The CDR3 DNA sequence: TGTGCCAGCAGCCTAGGGGCGGCCAGTAATGGAAAACTGTTTTTT. Protein: CASSLGAASNGKLFF.

In this sample, this clonotype turned up a few times. The chain joins TRBV30 to TRBJ1-5; D ambiguous. Germline CDR1 and CDR2: GTSNPN and SVGIG (reference sequence). This CDR3 region has 15 residues. Trimming removed 4 bases at V and 0 bases at J, with 13 bases between. This CDR3 is CAWNEKIYSNQPQHF. The DNA of the CDR3 is TGTGCCTGGAATGAGAAAATTTATAGCAATCAGCCCCAGCATTTT.

To note about this clonotype: One end of the junction does not line up with germline, which may come from a read error. The chain is built from TRBV5-1 and TRBJ2-1, with TRBD2 as a possible D gene (6 bases). The germline V gene encodes CDR1 SGHRS and CDR2 YFSETQ. The length of the CDR3 is 15 residues. CDR3 DNA sequence: TGTGCCAGCAGCTCGGCGATAGCGGCTTACAATGAGCAGTTCTTC. Translated: CASSSAIAAYNEQFF.

This clonotype was seen more than once but under ten times. The chain joins TRBV5-1 to TRBJ1-4; weak D call: TRBD1 (6 bases). Trimming took 4 bases from V and 6 from J, leaving 10 bases between them. Germline V gene lookup returns CDR1 SGHRS and CDR2 YFSETQ. The CDR3 runs 13 residues. CDR3 bases: TGCGCCAGCAGCCTATGGACAGATGAAAAACTGTTTTTT. It specifies CASSLWTDEKLFF.

This clonotype showed up just a few times. This sequence joins TRBV13 and TRBJ1-3; 10 positions match TRBD1. Trimming took 4 bases from V and 4 from J; bases not matched to a gene: 4. This CDR3 contains 15 residues. In germline, CDR1 is PRHDT, CDR2 FYEKMQ (reference sequence). The CDR3 sequence: CASSSRQGAGNTIYF. CDR3 in DNA: TGTGCCAGCAGCTCCAGACAGGGGGCAGGAAACACCATATATTTT.

The sample holds many counts of this clonotype. V gene TRBV27 combines with J gene TRBJ2-1; D is undetermined. Germline CDR1 MNHEY, CDR2 SMNVEV (reference sequence). This CDR3 has 16 residues. V was clipped by 5 bases and J by 8 bases, with 22 bases between them. CDR3 sequence reads: CASSLRAWAGGDEQFF. As DNA, the CDR3 is TGTGCCAGCAGTCTACGAGCCTGGGCAGGCGGAGATGAGCAGTTCTTC.

This chain connects TRBV25-1 to TRBJ2-7; possibly TRBD1 for D (6 bases). V gave up 6 bases and J gave up 2 bases, with 14 bases separating them. CDR1 and CDR2 from the germline V gene are MGHDK and SYGVNS. The CDR3 consists of 14 residues. Written as DNA, the CDR3 is TGTGCCAGCAGAGGGGGTGTCGGAACCTACGAGCAGTACTTC. Translating gives CASRGGVGTYEQYF.

V is TRBV6-2 or TRBV6-3 and J is TRBJ2-7; the match to TRBD1 covers 9 bases. Germline CDR1 is MNHEY and CDR2 is SVGEGT. This CDR3 is built from 14 residues. V trimming: 0 bases; J trimming: 4 bases; junction bases outside the gene matches: 1. The CDR3 DNA is TGTGCCAGCAGTTACTCCGGGACAGGGTACGAGCAGTACTTC. Translated, it gives CASSYSGTGYEQYF.

The chain has TRBV18 and TRBJ1-1, with unresolved D. This CDR3 has 14 residues. Germline loops: CDR1 KGHSH, CDR2 LQKENI. V shed 3 bases and J shed 7 bases, with 15 bases lying between them. The CDR3 protein is CASSPDLRSGEAFF. The CDR3 DNA is TGTGCCAGCTCACCCGATTTAAGGTCCGGTGAAGCTTTCTTT.

Notes on this clonotype: A read error may account for a junction end that differs from germline. V usage is TRBV27 and J usage is TRBJ2-1, with 9 bases aligning to TRBD2. Germline V gene sequence: CDR1 MNHEY, CDR2 SMNVEV (reference sequence). The CDR3 is 16 amino acids. The CDR3: CASSLLTSGRYNEQFF. CDR3 coding DNA: TGTGCCAGCAGCTTATTGACTAGCGGACGCTACAATGAGCAGTTCTTC.

In this sample, this clonotype turned up many times. CDR3 loop: CASSAPGLYTEAFF. CDR3 nucleotides: TGTGCCAGCAGTGCTCCGGGATTATACACTGAAGCTTTCTTT. The rearrangement links TRBV27 to TRBJ1-1; D not certain. This CDR3 region has 14 residues. V was pared by 5 bases and J by 3 bases, with 13 bases between. Germline CDR1 reads MNHEY; CDR2 reads SMNVEV (reference sequence).